The 26 T cell receptor beta chains below all came from one sample that was sequenced in a study of cytomegalovirus exposure and HLA in healthy donors. The primer mix had 60 Vbeta and 13 Jbeta primers. Clones were sequenced by immunoSEQ multiplex PCR, and TCRdb holds only the in-frame ones, with some missing. The ten top clones account for roughly 2.3%, within a sample of about 70,000 clones. Sequences were obtained from PBMCs. All receptors derive from a female donor in good health and CMV-seropositive.

V is TRBV4-3 and J is TRBJ1-1, with D uncertain. Trimming left V 0 bases short and J 11 bases short, with 13 bases between. The CDR3 loop spans 13 amino acids. The germline V gene encodes CDR1 LGHNA and CDR2 YSLEER. The CDR3 here is CASSQDNAGVAFF. The CDR3 DNA is TGCGCCAGCAGCCAAGATAATGCGGGAGTCGCTTTCTTT.

This chain links TRBV30 with TRBJ1-5; no firm D call. The CDR3 length is 13 residues. Germline values: CDR1 GTSNPN, CDR2 SVGIG (reference sequence). Deletions cut 5 bases from V and 4 bases from J, with 12 bases between. CDR3 sequence (DNA): TGTGCCTGGTCCGGGAAAGGGAATCAGCCCCAGCATTTT. This translates into CAWSGKGNQPQHF. Variable domain in full (rest from reference TRBV30 and TRBJ1-5): SQTIHQWPATLVQPVGSPLSLECTVEGTSNPNLYWYRQAAGRGLQLLFYSVGIGQISSEVPQNLSASRPQDRQFILSSKKLLLSDSGFYLCAWSGKGNQPQHFGDGTRLSIL.

The chain links TRBV28 to TRBJ1-3; D unresolved. The V and J ends lost 6 bases and 4 bases respectively, with 10 bases between them. The CDR3 covers 13 residues. The germline V gene encodes CDR1 MDHEN and CDR2 SYDVKM. The CDR3 bases are TGTGCCAGCAGCTCCCGTATCGGAAACACCATATATTTT. Translated, it gives CASSSRIGNTIYF.

This rearrangement joins TRBV4-1 to TRBJ2-7; 7 positions agree with TRBD1. Losses at the gene ends were 5 bases for V and 2 bases for J; bases not matched to a gene: 9. The CDR3 runs to 15 residues. The germline V gene encodes CDR1 MGHRA and CDR2 YSYEKL. CDR3 DNA: TGCGCCAGCAGCTCCCGACAGGGTGATACCTACGAGCAGTACTTC. This gives the protein CASSSRQGDTYEQYF.

The chain links TRBV19 to TRBJ1-2, with 10 bases identical to TRBD1. This CDR3 comprises 16 residues. J was trimmed by 4 bases and V by 8 bases; bases with no gene match: 13. In germline, CDR1 is LNHDA, CDR2 SQIVND (reference sequence). CDR3 DNA sequence: TGTGCCAGTTCCGAGACAGGGGGCGAGGGGGGCTATGGCTACACCTTC. Protein sequence: CASSETGGEGGYGYTF.

J is TRBJ1-2 and V is TRBV18; the match to TRBD1 covers 10 bases. This CDR3 has 14 amino acids. Germline V CDR1 and CDR2: KGHSH, LQKENI. Germline trimming cut 3 bases from V and 7 bases from J; bases unmatched to any gene: 5. DNA of the CDR3: TGTGCCAGCTCACCTGGACAGGGGGATGGTGGCTACACCTTC. Its protein is CASSPGQGDGGYTF.

The chain combines TRBV28 with TRBJ1-2; D is ambiguous. CDR3 size: 14 residues. Germline V CDR1 and CDR2: MDHEN, SYDVKM. V was clipped by 3 bases and J by 5 bases, with 13 bases between them. The CDR3 region is CASSLGGGRYGYTF. CDR3 nucleotides: TGTGCCAGCAGTTTGGGAGGCGGAAGGTATGGCTACACCTTC.

The V gene is TRBV4-1, the J gene TRBJ2-7, with TRBD1 as a possible D gene (6 bases). Per germline, CDR1 MGHRA and CDR2 YSYEKL. The CDR3 consists of 16 residues. V lost 1 base and J 3 bases, leaving 16 bases between the germline ends. The CDR3 DNA reads TGCGCCAGCAGCCAAGGTCCAGGGGACCACTTCTACGAGCAGTACTTC. Translation: CASSQGPGDHFYEQYF.

The chain employs TRBV6-1 and TRBJ2-3; 8 nucleotides align to TRBD2. This CDR3 region has 15 residues. J was trimmed by 2 bases and V by 2 bases; bases with no gene match: 3. Per the germline V gene, CDR1 is MNHNS and CDR2 is SASEGT. In DNA, the CDR3 is TGTGCCAGCAGTGAATTACTAGCGGACACAGATACGCAGTATTTT. It yields the protein CASSELLADTDTQYF.

V and J are TRBV4-1 and TRBJ1-2; D is undetermined. V gave up 2 bases and J gave up 2 bases, with 15 bases separating them. The CDR3 runs 16 residues. From germline, CDR1 is MGHRA and CDR2 YSYEKL. CDR3 nucleotides: TGCGCCAGCAGCCAATGGTTGCGTGGCAGGAACTATGGCTACACCTTC. It is translated as CASSQWLRGRNYGYTF.

The V gene is TRBV7-9, the J gene TRBJ1-1, with 9 nucleotides matching TRBD1. The CDR3 runs to 17 residues. The V segment lost 5 bases and the J segment 1 base; nucleotides outside the gene matches: 11. CDR1 SEHNR and CDR2 FQNEAQ come from the germline V gene (reference sequence). The CDR3 is CASSPTLTGGPNTEAFF. The DNA of the CDR3 is TGTGCCAGCAGCCCTACCCTGACAGGGGGGCCGAACACTGAAGCTTTCTTT. Full variable domain (rest looked up from reference TRBV7-9 and TRBJ1-1): DTGVSQNPRHKITKRGQNVTFRCDPISEHNRLYWYRQTLGQGPEFLTYFQNEAQLEKSRLLSDRFSAERPKGSFSTLEIQRTEQGDSAMYLCASSPTLTGGPNTEAFFGQGTRLTVV.

V and J are TRBV4-3 and TRBJ1-2; 7 nucleotides line up with TRBD1. Germline CDR1 reads LGHNA; CDR2 reads YSLEER. This CDR3 is built from 15 residues. V dropped 4 bases and J dropped 2; count of bases not matched to a gene: 7. CDR3 amino acids: CASSRDDRENYGYTF. In DNA form, the CDR3 reads TGCGCCAGCAGCCGGGACGACAGGGAAAACTATGGCTACACCTTC.

The chain joins TRBV7-9 to TRBJ2-3; 7 nucleotides agree with TRBD2. Per the germline V gene, CDR1 is SEHNR and CDR2 is FQNEAQ (reference sequence). Germline trimming cut 1 base from V and 3 bases from J; bases unmatched to any gene: 7. CDR3 length equals 16 residues. CDR3 in DNA: TGTGCCAGCAGCTTAGGGCGGCTAGCGGATACAGATACGCAGTATTTT. Its translation is CASSLGRLADTDTQYF.

This rearrangement joins TRBV5-6 to TRBJ2-2; D not resolved. Between the trimmed V and J ends, which lost 4 bases and 1 base, there was a span of 5 bases. This CDR3 comprises 13 residues. Germline CDR1 SGHDT, CDR2 YYEEEE. DNA of the CDR3: TGTGCCAGCAGCCGACAGAACACCGGGGAGCTGTTTTTT. Amino acid sequence: CASSRQNTGELFF.

The rearrangement joins TRBV5-1 to TRBJ2-7, with TRBD2 matching over 8 bases. V lost 0 bases to trimming and J lost 2 bases; unmatched junction nucleotides: 10. CDR1 and CDR2 from the germline V gene are SGHRS and YFSETQ. This CDR3 region has 17 residues. DNA for the CDR3: TGCGCCAGCAGCTTGGCACGGGGGGGTCTGGAAGCCTACGAGCAGTACTTC. Translated, it gives CASSLARGGLEAYEQYF.

V gene TRBV5-6 combines with J gene TRBJ2-3, with 9 nucleotides matching TRBD2. This CDR3 has 16 amino acids. J lost 5 bases, V lost 0 bases, and 7 bases had no gene match. Per germline, CDR1 SGHDT and CDR2 YYEEEE. The CDR3 DNA sequence: TGTGCCAGCAGCTTGGCCGTTAGCGGGGGCGGAGATACGCAGTATTTT. It encodes CASSLAVSGGGDTQYF.

V and J are TRBV30 and TRBJ2-7; 10 positions match TRBD1. This CDR3 region has 14 residues. The germline V gene encodes CDR1 GTSNPN and CDR2 SVGIG (reference sequence). V gave up 3 bases and J gave up 5 bases; unmatched junction bases: 7. CDR3 in DNA: TGTGCCTGGAGGGGGACAGGGGATTCGGACGAGCAGTACTTC. It codes for CAWRGTGDSDEQYF.

The chain uses TRBV4-3 and TRBJ2-1; 9 bases align to TRBD2. The V segment lost 0 bases and the J segment 5 bases; nucleotides outside the gene matches: 5. Germline loops: CDR1 LGHNA, CDR2 YSLEER. This CDR3 spans 16 amino acids. CDR3: CASSQDPSGDDNEQFF. DNA for the CDR3: TGCGCCAGCAGCCAAGACCCTAGCGGGGACGACAATGAGCAGTTCTTC.

This chain uses TRBV5-1 with TRBJ1-2; no definite D call. V lost 0 bases and J 4 bases, leaving 7 bases between the germline ends. CDR3 size: 13 residues. Per the germline V gene, CDR1 is SGHRS and CDR2 is YFSETQ. The CDR3 loop reads CASSLEAVYGYTF. DNA of the CDR3: TGCGCCAGCAGCTTGGAAGCGGTCTATGGCTACACCTTC.

The J gene is TRBJ2-7, the V gene TRBV19, with 11 positions matching TRBD2. J gave up 2 bases and V 5 bases, and 2 bases lay outside the gene matches. The CDR3 spans 14 residues. Germline CDR1 reads LNHDA; CDR2 reads SQIVND (reference sequence). The CDR3, as DNA: TGTGCCAGTAGTGTTAGCGGGGGGGCCTACGAGCAGTACTTC. It translates to CASSVSGGAYEQYF.

With respect to this clone: The sample contains more than one DNA sequence encoding this CDR3. V and J are TRBV6-1 and TRBJ1-2, with 7 bases lining up with TRBD1. The CDR3 loop spans 14 amino acids. The trim removed 6 bases at V and 6 bases at J, leaving 10 bases unmatched. Germline V CDR1 and CDR2: MNHNS, SASEGT. The CDR3 DNA is TGTGCCAGCAGCCCCCAACAGGGGAGTGATGGCTACACCTTC. Protein product: CASSPQQGSDGYTF.

V usage is TRBV10-3 and J usage is TRBJ2-7; 10 nucleotides agree with TRBD2. The CDR3 is made up of 16 amino acids. The junction had 7 bases not matched to a gene; V was cut back by 2 bases and J by 3 bases. The germline CDR1 and CDR2 sequences are ENHRY and SYGVKD. The CDR3 DNA reads as TGTGCCATCAGTGAGGCCTTAGCGGGGGGAGACTACGAGCAGTACTTC. Translation gives CAISEALAGGDYEQYF.

The V gene is TRBV4-3, the J gene TRBJ1-2; D is possibly TRBD1 (6 bases). V was shortened by 0 bases and J by 2 bases, with 10 bases between the two germline ends. Germline CDR1 reads LGHNA; CDR2 reads YSLEER. The CDR3 spans 15 residues. For the CDR3, the DNA is TGCGCCAGCAGCCAAGATCTACAGGGAAACTATGGCTACACCTTC. Its translation: CASSQDLQGNYGYTF.

The chain carries TRBV27 and TRBJ1-4; D possibly corresponds to TRBD1 (5 bases). This CDR3 has 13 amino acids. Germline V gene lookup returns CDR1 MNHEY and CDR2 SMNVEV (reference sequence). Trimming pared 5 bases from V and 6 bases from J, leaving 10 bases between. In DNA form, the CDR3 reads TGTGCCAGCAGTGAACAGGAAGATGAAAAACTGTTTTTT. It yields the protein CASSEQEDEKLFF.

The gene calls are TRBV6-1 and TRBJ2-7; D may be TRBD1 (5 bases). This CDR3 comprises 14 residues. Germline V CDR1 and CDR2: MNHNS, SASEGT. Deletions cut 2 bases from V and 2 bases from J, with 10 bases between. The CDR3 nucleotides read TGTGCCAGCAGTGAACTCCACAGGACCTACGAGCAGTACTTC. Translation gives CASSELHRTYEQYF.

The chain combines TRBV29-1 with TRBJ1-1; D not certain. In germline, CDR1 is SQVTM, CDR2 ANQGSEA. V was shortened by 3 bases and J by 0 bases, with 11 bases between the two germline ends. The CDR3 length is 14 residues. The CDR3: CSVELYGMNTEAFF. As DNA, the CDR3 is TGCAGCGTTGAGTTATACGGGATGAACACTGAAGCTTTCTTT. Full variable domain (missing parts from reference TRBV29-1 and TRBJ1-1): SAVISQKPSRDICQRGTSLTIQCQVDSQVTMMFWYRQQPGQSLTLIATANQGSEATYESGFVIDKFPISRPNLTFSTLTVSNMSPEDSSIYLCSVELYGMNTEAFFGQGTRLTVV.